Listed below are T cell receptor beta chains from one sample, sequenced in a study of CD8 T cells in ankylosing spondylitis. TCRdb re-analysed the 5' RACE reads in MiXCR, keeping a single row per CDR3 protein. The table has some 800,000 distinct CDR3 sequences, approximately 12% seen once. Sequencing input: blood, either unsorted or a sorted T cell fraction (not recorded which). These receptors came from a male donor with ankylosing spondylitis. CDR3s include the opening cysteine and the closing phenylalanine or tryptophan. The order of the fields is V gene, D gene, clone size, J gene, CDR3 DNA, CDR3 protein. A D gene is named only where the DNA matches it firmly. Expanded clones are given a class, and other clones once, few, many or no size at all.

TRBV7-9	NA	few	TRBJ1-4	TGTGCCAGCAGCGAAACCGCGGGGCTGTTTTTT	CASSETAGLFF
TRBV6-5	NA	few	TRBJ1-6	TGTGCCAGCAGTTACTCGAATACCTGGAGGGGGTCACCCCTCCACTTT	CASSYSNTWRGSPLHF
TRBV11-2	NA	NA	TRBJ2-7	TGTGCCAGCAGCTTAGATCGACGGGGATTGGGGGGCGAGCAGTACTTC	CASSLDRRGLGGEQYF
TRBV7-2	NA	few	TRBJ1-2	TGTGCCAGCAGCTCCTATTCCGGGGGCAGTGGCTACACCTTC	CASSSYSGGSGYTF
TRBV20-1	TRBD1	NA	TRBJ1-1	TGCAGTGCTACCCAGTTCCAAGACAGGGCGACTGAAGCTTTCTTT	CSATQFQDRATEAFF
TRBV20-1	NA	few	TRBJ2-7	TGCAGTGCTAGAACTAGCAACCGTACCCCCTACGAGCAGTACTTC	CSARTSNRTPYEQYF
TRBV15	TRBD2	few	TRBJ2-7	TGTGCCACCAGCAGAAGACTAGGACTAGCAGACTACGAGCAGTACTTC	CATSRRLGLADYEQYF
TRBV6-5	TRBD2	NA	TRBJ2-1	TGTGCCAGCAGTTACCCCCGGACTAGCGGGGCCTACAATGAGCAGTTCTTC	CASSYPRTSGAYNEQFF
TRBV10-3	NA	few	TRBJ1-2	TGTGCCATCAGTGGGGGGGCCTATGGCTACACCTTC	CAISGGAYGYTF
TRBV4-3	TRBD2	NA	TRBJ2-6	TGCGCCAGCAGCCAAGATCTGACGGGAGGGCAATCTGGGGCCAACGTCCTGACTTTC	CASSQDLTGGQSGANVLTF
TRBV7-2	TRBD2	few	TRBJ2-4	TGTGCCAGCAGCTTAAGCGGGGGAGGGAACATTCAGTACTTC	CASSLSGGGNIQYF
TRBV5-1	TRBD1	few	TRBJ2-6	TGCGCCAGCAGCTCAGACAGGGAGAGCTCTGGGGCCAACGTCCTGACTTTC	CASSSDRESSGANVLTF
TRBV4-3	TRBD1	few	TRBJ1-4	TGCGCCAGCAGCCAATCGGGACAGGGAAATGAAAAACTGTTTTTT	CASSQSGQGNEKLFF
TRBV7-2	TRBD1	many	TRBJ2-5	TGTGCCAGCAGCCAGGACAGGGGGTGGGAGACCCAGTACTTC	CASSQDRGWETQYF
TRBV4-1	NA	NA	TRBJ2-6	TGCGCCAGCAGCCAGCCGGGGAGGTCTGGGGCCAACGTCCTGACTTTC	CASSQPGRSGANVLTF
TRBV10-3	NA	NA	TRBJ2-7	TGTGCCATCAGGGGAGCCTCAGACTACGAGCAGTACTTC	CAIRGASDYEQYF
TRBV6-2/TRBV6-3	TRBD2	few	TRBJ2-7	TGTGCCAGCAGTTACGGACTAGCGGGGGCTTTCCGCGAGCAGTACTTC	CASSYGLAGAFREQYF
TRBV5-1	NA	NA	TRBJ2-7	TGCGCCAGCAGACAGGGTCGGGCAGACTCCTACGAGCAGTACTTC	CASRQGRADSYEQYF
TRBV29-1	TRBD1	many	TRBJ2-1	TGCAGCGTTATCCGGGACAGGGCGGGATCGAGTCCGTTCTTC	CSVIRDRAGSSPFF
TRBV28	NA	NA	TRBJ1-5	TGTGCCACCGCACTACCCCAGGGAGGGTATCAGCCCCAGCATTTT	CATALPQGGYQPQHF
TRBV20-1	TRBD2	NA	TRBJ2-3	TGCAGTGTTCCGGGACTAGCGGTTCGTGGCACAGATACGCAGTATTTT	CSVPGLAVRGTDTQYF
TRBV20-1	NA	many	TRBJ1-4	TGCAGTGCTCCAGGGTCAGGGTGGAATGAAAAACTGTTTTTT	CSAPGSGWNEKLFF
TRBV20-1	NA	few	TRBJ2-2	TGCAGTGCTAGTCCCGGGGGCTTCTCCCCCGGGGAGCTGTTTTTT	CSASPGGFSPGELFF
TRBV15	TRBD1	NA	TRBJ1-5	TGTGCCACCAGCAGAGCGTCAGGGGGCATAAATCAGCCCCAGCATTTT	CATSRASGGINQPQHF
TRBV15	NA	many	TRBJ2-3	TGTGCCACCAGCAGGACTACAGGGGTCGGGGGAGATACGCAGTATTTT	CATSRTTGVGGDTQYF
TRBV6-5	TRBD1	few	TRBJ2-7	TGTGCCAGCAGTTATAGGGGGCGCGTCGAGCAGTACTTC	CASSYRGRVEQYF
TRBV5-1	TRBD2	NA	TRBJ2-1	TGCGCCAGCAGCTTGGAGGTGGGAGGGCATCTCAATGAGCAGTTCTTC	CASSLEVGGHLNEQFF
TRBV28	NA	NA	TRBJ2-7	TGTGCCAGCAGTCTCGCTAACTACGAGCAGTACTTC	CASSLANYEQYF
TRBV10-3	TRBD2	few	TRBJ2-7	TGTGCCATCAGCGGGACTAGCGAGTCCTACGAGCAGTACTTC	CAISGTSESYEQYF
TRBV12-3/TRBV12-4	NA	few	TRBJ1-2	TGTGCCAGCAGTTTTTGGACAGACCTTAACTATGGCTACACCTTC	CASSFWTDLNYGYTF
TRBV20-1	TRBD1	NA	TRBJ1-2	TGCAGTGCTTACGACAGGGGCTATGGCTACACCTTC	CSAYDRGYGYTF
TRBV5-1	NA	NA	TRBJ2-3	TGCGCCAGCAGCTCCCGGGGTGTAGCAGATACGCAGTATTTT	CASSSRGVADTQYF
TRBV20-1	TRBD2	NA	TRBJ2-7	TGCAGTGCTAGCCGACTAGCAGGCGAGCAGTACTTC	CSASRLAGEQYF
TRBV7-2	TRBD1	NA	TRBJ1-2	TGTGCCAGCAGCGCTGGCCCAGGGGGCAGCTATGGCTACACCTTC	CASSAGPGGSYGYTF
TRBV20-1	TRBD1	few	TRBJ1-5	TGCAGTGGGGCCGGGACAGGGAGCAATCAGCCCCAGCATTTT	CSGAGTGSNQPQHF
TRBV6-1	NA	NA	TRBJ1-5	TGTGCCAGCAGTCGGGGGGGACAAAATAGCAATCAGCCCCAGCATTTT	CASSRGGQNSNQPQHF
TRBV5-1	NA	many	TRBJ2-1	TGCGCCAGCAGCTTGTTTGCCCGGGGGAATGAGCAGTTCTTC	CASSLFARGNEQFF
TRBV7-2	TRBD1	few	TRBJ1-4	TGTGCCAGCAGCTTAGCAGGGGGCGAAGAAAAACTGTTTTTT	CASSLAGGEEKLFF
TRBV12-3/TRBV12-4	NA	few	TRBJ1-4	TGTGCCAGCAGCTCCTCCAGGGCTGGAGACGAAAAACTGTTTTTT	CASSSSRAGDEKLFF
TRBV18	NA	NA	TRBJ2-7	TGTGCCAGCTCCCTCTCCGCGGGATTATCCTACGAGCAGTACTTC	CASSLSAGLSYEQYF
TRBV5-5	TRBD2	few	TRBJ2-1	TGTGCCAGCAGCTTCTTGTCTAGCGGGAGGGTCGTCAATGAGCAGTTCTTC	CASSFLSSGRVVNEQFF
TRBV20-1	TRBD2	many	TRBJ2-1	TGCAGTGCTAGGGGGACTAGCGGGGACAATGAGCAGTTCTTC	CSARGTSGDNEQFF
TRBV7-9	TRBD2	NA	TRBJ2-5	TGTGCCAGCAGCTTAGGGGTCCTTGCGGGAGTTGAGACCCAGTACTTC	CASSLGVLAGVETQYF
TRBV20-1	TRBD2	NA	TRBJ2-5	TGCAGTGCGCTAGCGGGGATGGTTGAGACCCAGTACTTC	CSALAGMVETQYF
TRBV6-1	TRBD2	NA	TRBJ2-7	TGTGCCAGCAGCCGGTCTAGCGGGAGGAGTTCCTACGAGCAGTACTTC	CASSRSSGRSSYEQYF
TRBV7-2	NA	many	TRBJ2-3	TGTGCCAGCACCACCCTCGGTGTGAGCGCGCAGTATTTT	CASTTLGVSAQYF
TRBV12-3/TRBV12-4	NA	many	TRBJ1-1	TGTGCCAGCAGCGGCAGGAACACGGGCACTGAAGCTTTCTTT	CASSGRNTGTEAFF
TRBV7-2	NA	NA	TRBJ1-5	TGTGCCAGCAGCCGTATGCGGGGGCTTAGCAATCAGCCCCAGCATTTT	CASSRMRGLSNQPQHF
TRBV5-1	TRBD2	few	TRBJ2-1	TGCGCCAGCAGCTCCTTACCTAGCGGGAGCTACAATGAGCAGTTCTTC	CASSSLPSGSYNEQFF
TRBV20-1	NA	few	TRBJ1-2	TGCAGTGCTAGAGGGAACGGGAATGGCTACACCTTC	CSARGNGNGYTF